Listed below are T cell receptor beta chains from one sample, sequenced in a study of Ad26.COV2.S vaccination and SARS-CoV-2 variants. Some clones are missing from TCRdb's copy, which holds only in-frame ones; the method was immunoSEQ multiplex PCR. The sample includes some 480,000 clones, roughly 85% of them seen just once. The specimen comprised peripheral blood, sampled in a trial of Ad26.COV2.S vaccine versus placebo. The receptor set was obtained from a person aged 18-60 years who received the Ad26.COV2.S COVID-19 vaccine or a placebo. Each CDR3 is given with its conserved first and last residue.

TRBJ2-5	16	TRBV7-8	CASSLDRAGRQETQYF
TRBJ2-7	16	TRBV5-1	CASSVTGGLSSYEQYF
TRBJ1-1	15	TRBV3-1/TRBV3-2	CASSQSTSLRGRAFF
TRBJ2-2	13	TRBV7-2	CASSERQPGELFF
TRBJ1-5	13	TRBV23-1	CASRSGGNQPQHF
TRBJ2-2	16	TRBV5-4	CASSSGSVSNTGELFF
TRBJ2-5	15	TRBV24-1	CATSEGGQAQETQYF
TRBJ1-2	12	TRBV2	CASSGTGFGYTF
TRBJ2-7	15	TRBV19	CASSILAQGLYEQYF
TRBJ1-2	13	TRBV30	CAWMGDMVYGYTF
TRBJ2-5	14	TRBV9	CASSTRDTKETQYF
TRBJ2-2	16	TRBV3-1/TRBV3-2	CASSPSETSGLGELFF
TRBJ1-6	17	TRBV7-8	CASSLGTRIRSGSPLHF
TRBJ2-1	14	TRBV11-2	CASSRLAGTRGQFF
TRBJ1-6	14	TRBV27	CASSLSGVGSPLHF
TRBJ1-2	13	TRBV21-1	CASWGENMGGYTF
TRBJ2-2	15	TRBV28	CASTGGTGGTGELFF
TRBJ1-2	16	TRBV5-1	CASSWVVGRTSEGYTF
TRBJ2-7	13	TRBV11-2	CASTVTGTYEQYF
TRBJ2-1	15	TRBV11-2	CASSPGQGEGNEQFF
TRBJ2-5	11	TRBV5-1	CASSFRETQYF
TRBJ2-3	16	TRBV5-1	CASQYRTRGVTDTQYF
TRBJ1-3	15	TRBV11-2	CASSFARGTGNTIYF
TRBJ1-1	13	TRBV6-5	CASTLFGNTEAFF
TRBJ2-2	18	TRBV28	CASSPSGGGAKRTGELFF
TRBJ1-2	15	TRBV6-5	CASSRRTGGGDGYTF
TRBJ1-2	14	TRBV20-1	CSASRQPTNYGYTF
TRBJ2-1	14	TRBV29-1	CSVGVAGGFNEQFF
TRBJ2-3	18	TRBV5-1	CASSGGLAGVPSTDTQYF
TRBJ2-1	15	TRBV19	CASSAGTSGSNEQFF
TRBJ1-5	15	TRBV2	CASSDLGLGGQPQHF
TRBJ2-3	13	TRBV18	CASSSSKPDTQYF
TRBJ2-3	15	TRBV7-2	CASSPTSGSTDTQYF
TRBJ1-4	15	TRBV6-5	CASSPLQGSLEKLFF
TRBJ1-4	15	TRBV5-4	CASSLLTEGGEKLFF
TRBJ2-3	13	TRBV11-2	CASSSTAGFGQYF
TRBJ1-6	14	TRBV12-1	CASSSGVGNSPLHF
TRBJ2-3	16	TRBV5-1	CASSHRTALRGDTQYF
TRBJ2-7	14	TRBV7-2	CASSFPGTSAEQYF
TRBJ2-5	13	TRBV7-3	CASSSPPQETQYF
TRBJ2-5	16	TRBV24-1	CATSDASGGDLVTQYF
TRBJ2-5	14	TRBV9	CASSVFREEETQYF